One sample yielded the 8 T cell receptor beta chains listed below, sequenced in a study of T cell repertoires in ileal Crohn's disease. Libraries were prepared by immunoSEQ multiplex PCR; TCRdb keeps only in-frame clonotypes and omits some of them. The top ten hold over 9.5% of the sample, which has fewer than 5,500 clones, approximately 78% seen once. The source material was ileal tissue. All receptors come from an adult with Crohn's disease.

The chain combines TRBV30 with TRBJ1-2, with D possibly TRBD1 on 6 matching bases. The ends were cut back, 2 bases at V and 7 bases at J, with 17 bases in the middle. This CDR3 region has 14 residues. The germline V gene has CDR1 GTSNPN and CDR2 SVGIG (reference sequence). CDR3 amino acids: CAWSREQGVSGYTF. The CDR3 DNA follows: TGTGCCTGGAGTAGGGAACAGGGAGTTTCTGGCTACACCTTC.

This clone appeared a few times. The gene calls are TRBV28 and TRBJ1-3; 8 bases fit TRBD1. V lost 5 bases and J lost 1; bases outside the gene matches: 13. Per the germline V gene, CDR1 is MDHEN and CDR2 is SYDVKM. The CDR3 has 18 amino acids. The CDR3 spells CASSRGTGPLRSGNTIYF. The CDR3 nucleotides read TGTGCCAGCAGTCGCGGGACAGGACCGTTAAGGTCTGGAAACACCATATATTTT.

The chain combines TRBV10-3 with TRBJ2-1, with 7 bases matching TRBD2. V lost 7 bases to trimming and J lost 6 bases; unmatched junction nucleotides: 9. Germline values: CDR1 ENHRY, CDR2 SYGVKD. The CDR3 loop spans 14 amino acids. As DNA, the CDR3 is TGTGCCATCATGGCTAGCGGCCCCACCAATGAGCAGTTCTTC. Protein sequence: CAIMASGPTNEQFF.

The rearrangement uses TRBV9 and TRBJ2-3; TRBD2 agrees at 10 bases. Germline CDR1 SGDLS, CDR2 YYNGEE. V trimming: 4 bases; J trimming: 6 bases; junction bases outside the gene matches: 8. The CDR3 has 15 residues. The CDR3 here is CASSPSGGAFDTQYF. The CDR3 DNA sequence: TGTGCCAGCAGCCCAAGCGGGGGGGCCTTTGATACGCAGTATTTT.

CDR3 nucleotides: TGTGCCAGCAGCGAAGGGACAGGGGGTATCAAAGGCTACACCTTC. This translates into CASSEGTGGIKGYTF. This chain uses TRBV5-4 with TRBJ1-2, with 11 nucleotides matching TRBD1. This CDR3 has 15 amino acids. The V gene end was trimmed by 4 bases and the J gene end by 8 bases; junction bases not matched to a gene: 10. From germline, CDR1 is SGHNT and CDR2 YYREEE (reference sequence).

The chain links TRBV5-6 to TRBJ1-2; D is uncertain. Per the germline V gene, CDR1 is SGHDT and CDR2 is YYEEEE. This CDR3 comprises 12 residues. Trimming shortened V by 4 bases and J by 1 base, and 5 bases separated the two germline ends. This CDR3 reads CASSLDNYGYTF. In DNA, the CDR3 is TGTGCCAGCAGCCTAGATAACTATGGCTACACCTTC.

The chain uses TRBV2 and TRBJ2-7; a weak D match, TRBD1 (6 bases). This CDR3 spans 14 amino acids. Germline V gene sequence: CDR1 SNHLY, CDR2 FYNNEI. Trimming shortened V by 2 bases and J by 5 bases, and 13 bases separated the two germline ends. The CDR3 DNA follows: TGTGCCAGCAGTGAAATGGTACAGGGCCACGAGCAGTACTTC. Residues: CASSEMVQGHEQYF.

The V call is TRBV6-6, the J call TRBJ2-2; 8 bases agree with TRBD1. The ends lost 3 bases at V and 6 bases at J; junction bases unmatched: 6. Germline-derived CDR1 and CDR2 are MNHNY and SVGAGI (reference sequence). The length of the CDR3 is 15 residues. The CDR3 loop is CASSYATGGAGELFF. Written as DNA, the CDR3 is TGTGCCAGCAGTTATGCTACAGGGGGAGCCGGGGAGCTGTTTTTT.